This T cell receptor (beta chain) was captured in a study of regulatory T cells in long-lasting Graves disease. CDR3-region Arm-PCR and iRepertoire HTBI primers produced the TCR beta libraries. TCRdb reanalysed the multiplex PCR reads using MiXCR and keeps one entry per CDR3 protein. The sample lists around 450,000 distinct CDR3 sequences, 15% to 20% occurring once. Concerning this clonotype itself: Its specificity is not known.

Time point noted: newly diagnosed GD, antithyroid drugs for less than 3 months. There was RNA extracted from PBMCs, and the TCR library was made from it. The study's findings and limits: Persistent cases of Graves' showed reduced TCR diversity relative to newly diagnosed patients. New patients shared fewer public clonotypes (about 970) than persistent patients did (roughly 2,500).

The same sample was also studied in work on T cells in Graves' hyperthyroidism and ophthalmopathy. That publication notes: A first-round RT-PCR of the TCR CDR3 used the HTBI primer set.

The source was peripheral blood mononuclear cells (PBMCs), collected at new diagnosis, from a patient treated with antithyroid drugs. This receptor was obtained from a man in his forties or fifties with Graves disease.

CDR3 loop: CASSERAFWEHHQPQHF. In nucleotides, the CDR3 is TGTGCCAGCAGTGAGCGAGCCTTCTGGGAGCATCATCAGCCCCAGCATTTT. The genes are TRBV2 and TRBJ1-5; D gene uncertain. The CDR3 contains 17 residues. CDR1 SNHLY and CDR2 FYNNEI come from the germline V gene. Trimming took off 3 bases at V and 5 bases at J, with 20 bases between the two ends.